The source of this T cell receptor (beta chain) is a study of T cell responses to AZD1222 COVID-19 vaccine. Study outcomes and limitations: Every sample of the repertoires postdated the peak T cell response. Clonal diversity was possibly underestimated, and white British individuals and females predominated among donors. Just six people given AZD1222 tested seropositive at baseline.

Method: immunoSEQ multiplex PCR; TCRdb's copy keeps in-frame clones and lacks some. Of about 160,000 clones listed, about 90% are singletons. Whether given at about 4 or about 12 weeks, second doses were pooled. With regard to this clone: Antigen unknown.

The ends were cut back, 3 bases at V and 4 bases at J, with 6 bases in the middle. Germline V gene data show CDR1 as LNHDA and CDR2 as SQIVND (reference sequence). There are 12 residues in the CDR3. The rearrangement uses TRBV19 and TRBJ1-1, with unresolved D. The receptor was derived from an adult who received the AZD1222 COVID-19 vaccine. Sequenced here: peripheral blood, sampled 28 days after the second AZD1222 dose. CDR3 nucleotides: TGTGCCAGTAGTATTACCGGCACTGAAGCTTTCTTT. Translated, it gives CASSITGTEAFF.